The 26 T cell receptor beta chains below all came from one sample that was sequenced in a study of immune characterization of retroperitoneal liposarcoma. Each CDR3 protein gets one entry after TCRdb re-called the PCR reads with MiXCR. The table has roughly 9,800 distinct CDR3 sequences, 37% seen once; the top ten hold around 10%. Sequenced: tumor tissue. The source is a female donor with retroperitoneal liposarcoma.

The V call is TRBV6-1, the J call TRBJ1-5; D perhaps matches TRBD1 (6 bases). Trimming shortened V by 5 bases and J by 0 bases, and 11 bases separated the two germline ends. CDR1 and CDR2 from the germline V gene are MNHNS and SASEGT. CDR3 length equals 15 residues. CDR3 sequence: CASSLQGFSNQPQHF. CDR3 coding DNA: TGTGCCAGCAGTTTACAGGGATTTAGCAATCAGCCCCAGCATTTT.

This chain uses TRBV6-8 with TRBJ1-1; D remains ambiguous. V was shortened by 4 bases and J by 3 bases, with 12 bases between the two germline ends. This CDR3 is built from 14 residues. Germline loops: CDR1 MNHGY, CDR2 SAAAGT. The CDR3 nucleotides are TGTGCCAGCAGTTTCAGGATTAAGGACACTGAAGCTTTCTTT. Translated, it gives CASSFRIKDTEAFF.

This sequence joins TRBV6-1 and TRBJ2-1; D unclear. Between the trimmed V and J ends, which lost 5 bases and 10 bases, there was a span of 12 bases. CDR3 size: 12 residues. Germline V lookup: CDR1 MNHNS, CDR2 SASEGT. Here the CDR3 reads CASSYRPYEQFF. The CDR3 DNA reads TGTGCCAGCAGTTACCGCCCCTACGAGCAGTTCTTC.

V gene TRBV11-2 combines with J gene TRBJ2-5; 7 bases match TRBD2. The better agreement between TRBJ2-1 and the DNA end casts doubt on the J call. Germline V gene data show CDR1 as SGHAT and CDR2 as FQNNGV. This CDR3 is 13 amino acids long. Written as DNA, the CDR3 is TGTGCCAGCAGCTTAGGACTAGCTGGCGAGCAGTTCTTC. Translation gives CASSLGLAGEQFF.

By proportion, this clonotype is medium-sized. V usage is TRBV7-2 and J usage is TRBJ2-1; D is ambiguous. The V and J ends lost 1 base and 10 bases respectively, with 8 bases between them. CDR3 length: 12 residues. Germline lookup yields CDR1 SGHTA and CDR2 FQGNSA. CDR3 DNA sequence: TGTGCCAGCAGCTTAGGATATTACGAGCAGTTCTTC. Encoded protein: CASSLGYYEQFF. Supplemented by reference TRBV7-2 and TRBJ2-1, the full variable domain reads GAGVSQSPSNKVTEKGKDVELRCDPISGHTALYWYRQSLGQGLEFLIYFQGNSAPDKSGLPSDRFSAERTGGSVSTLTIQRTQQEDSAVYLCASSLGYYEQFFGPGTRLTVL.

This clonotype is labeled as medium-sized. The gene calls are TRBV6-1 and TRBJ2-1; no clear D. Germline lookup yields CDR1 MNHNS and CDR2 SASEGT. Trimming stripped 6 bases from V and 13 bases from J, with 16 bases between. The CDR3 consists of 12 residues. DNA of the CDR3: TGTGCCAGCAGGCTGAATCAAGAGACCCAGTTCTTC. Its translation: CASRLNQETQFF.

Worth noting for this clonotype: Since a much larger clone is just one base distant, this may be a read error. This chain uses TRBV12-3 or TRBV12-4 with TRBJ2-1, with no clear D. The CDR3 covers 15 residues. In DNA form, the CDR3 reads TGTGCCAACAGTTTAGGCAGTCAAGAAGCTAATGAGCAGTTCTTC. Its protein is CANSLGSQEANEQFF.

Notes on this clonotype: As the CDR3 is not closed by the conserved phenylalanine or tryptophan, this likely results from a read error. The rearrangement joins TRBV6-8 to TRBJ2-1; a possible D gene is TRBD2 (6 bases). Per germline, CDR1 MNHGY and CDR2 SAAAGT. Deletions cut 5 bases from V and 6 bases from J, with 14 bases between. The CDR3 covers 14 residues. The CDR3 reads CASSLFSSVNEQFS. The CDR3 DNA reads as TGTGCCAGCAGTCTCTTTTCTAGCGTCAATGAGCAGTTCTCA.

This chain links TRBV11-2 with TRBJ2-4; 10 bases fit TRBD2. Matching the DNA end better, TRBJ2-7 makes the J call doubtful. This CDR3 contains 16 residues. Per germline, CDR1 SGHAT and CDR2 FQNNGV. CDR3 region: CASSLTGLAGAYEQYF. CDR3 DNA: TGTGCCAGCAGCTTGACTGGTCTAGCGGGAGCCTACGAGCAGTACTTC.

The chain combines TRBV24-1 with TRBJ1-2; 10 bases match TRBD1. CDR1 and CDR2 (germline): KGHDR, SFDVKD. The CDR3 covers 16 residues. The trim removed 6 bases at V and 1 base at J, leaving 7 bases unmatched. The CDR3 loop reads CATSRSGQGNNYGYTF. The CDR3, as DNA: TGTGCCACCAGTAGGTCGGGACAGGGGAATAACTATGGCTACACCTTC.

This clonotype is medium-sized (0.01 to 0.1%) in the sample. V usage is TRBV7-3 and J usage is TRBJ2-5; tentatively, D is TRBD2 (6 bases). CDR1 and CDR2 from the germline V gene are SGHTA and FQGTGA. This CDR3 is 13 amino acids long. V lost 5 bases and J lost 0, with 7 bases in between. The CDR3 loop reads CASSRLDQETQYF. The CDR3 coding sequence is TGTGCCAGCAGCCGACTAGACCAAGAGACCCAGTACTTC.

In its sample, this clonotype ranks as medium-sized. V usage is TRBV12-3 or TRBV12-4 and J usage is TRBJ1-6, with TRBD1 as a possible D gene (6 bases). The CDR3 has 15 amino acids. V shed 0 bases and J shed 10 bases, with 13 bases lying between them. CDR3 bases: TGTGCCAGCAGTTTAGCGCTCCAGGGGATCTCACCCCTCCACTTT. Translation: CASSLALQGISPLHF.

This clonotype was seen a handful of times. The chain couples TRBV6-1 to TRBJ2-1; D is perhaps TRBD1 (6 bases). Germline V gene sequence: CDR1 MNHNS, CDR2 SASEGT. The V and J ends lost 2 bases and 9 bases respectively, with 14 bases between them. The CDR3 totals 14 residues. The CDR3 protein is CASSESWAGVEQFF. CDR3 nucleotide sequence: TGTGCCAGCAGTGAATCATGGGCAGGGGTTGAGCAGTTCTTC.

V gene TRBV7-2 combines with J gene TRBJ2-5, with D unclear. V shed 7 bases and J shed 2 bases, with 11 bases lying between them. Per the germline V gene, CDR1 is SGHTA and CDR2 is FQGNSA. The CDR3 totals 13 residues. CDR3 residues: CASNPAGQETQYF. DNA of the CDR3: TGTGCCAGCAACCCCGCCGGACAAGAGACCCAGTACTTC.

This chain uses TRBV6-1 with TRBJ2-1; tentatively, D is TRBD2 (6 bases). The DNA end is more similar to TRBJ2-7, so the J call may be wrong. The CDR3 loop spans 14 amino acids. The germline V gene has CDR1 MNHNS and CDR2 SASEGT. The CDR3 spells CASKTGVSVYEQYF. The CDR3, as DNA: TGTGCCAGCAAAACGGGAGTGTCTGTCTACGAGCAGTACTTC.

This clonotype was counted many times. This sequence joins TRBV25-1 and TRBJ2-5, with TRBD2 matching 7 bases. With 5 bases clipped from V and 5 bases from J, the junction kept 5 bases outside the gene matches. Germline V gene sequence: CDR1 MGHDK, CDR2 SYGVNS. The CDR3 has 13 residues. The CDR3 here is CASSLGGLETQYF. DNA for the CDR3: TGTGCCAGCAGTTTGGGAGGGTTGGAGACCCAGTACTTC.

The rearrangement joins TRBV6-1 to TRBJ2-1; 10 positions match TRBD2. Per the germline V gene, CDR1 is MNHNS and CDR2 is SASEGT. V trimming: 6 bases; J trimming: 0 bases; junction bases outside the gene matches: 8. This CDR3 contains 17 residues. CDR3 loop: CASSRTSGGSSYNEQFF. For the CDR3, the DNA is TGTGCCAGCAGCCGGACTAGCGGTGGAAGCTCCTACAATGAGCAGTTCTTC.

This clonotype was seen only a few times. V and J are TRBV6-1 and TRBJ2-2; 9 bases match TRBD1. The CDR3 spans 14 residues. Germline V lookup: CDR1 MNHNS, CDR2 SASEGT. V lost 7 bases, J lost 3 bases, and 3 bases stayed unmatched. DNA of the CDR3: TGTGCCAGCATTACAGGGGGCGACACCGGGGAGCTGTTTTTT. Amino acid sequence: CASITGGDTGELFF.

The V call is TRBV7-2, the J call TRBJ2-1, with D unclear. The last part of the DNA fits TRBJ2-7 better; the J call may be wrong. CDR1 and CDR2 from the germline V gene are SGHTA and FQGNSA. The CDR3 sequence is 15 residues long. CDR3 bases: TGTGCCAGCAGCCGGACGTCAAGCTCCTACAATGAGCAGTACTTC. Its protein is CASSRTSSSYNEQYF.

This clonotype is medium-sized within its sample. The chain recombines TRBV7-2 with TRBJ2-1; D may correspond to TRBD1 or TRBD2 (5 bases each). The germline gives CDR1 SGHTA, CDR2 FQGNSA. V lost 1 base to trimming and J lost 6 bases, with 13 bases between them. This CDR3 is built from 15 residues. In DNA, the CDR3 is TGTGCCAGCAGCTTAGAGAGAGGGGTAAGCAATGAGCAGTTCTTC. Its translation: CASSLERGVSNEQFF.

This clonotype was recorded a few times. The V gene is TRBV6-4, the J gene TRBJ2-3, with D possibly TRBD1 on 5 matching bases. Germline CDR1 is MRHNA and CDR2 is SNTAGT. CDR3 size: 14 residues. Trimming cost V 3 bases and J 6 bases, with 13 bases left between them. The CDR3 reads CASSEGLVSDTQYF. In nucleotides, the CDR3 is TGTGCCAGCAGTGAGGGGCTAGTTTCGGATACGCAGTATTTT.

This clonotype was detected once. The V call is TRBV27, the J call TRBJ2-3; maybe TRBD2 (5 bases). Trimming removed 11 bases at V and 6 bases at J, with 18 bases between. The CDR3 runs 13 residues. Germline V gives CDR1 MNHEY, CDR2 SMNVEV (reference sequence). The DNA of the CDR3 is TGTGCCTCCAGGAGGCTCCCTTCCGATACGCAGTATTTT. Protein sequence: CASRRLPSDTQYF.

The CDR3 DNA is TGTGCCAGCAGCCCACTACAGGGGGGCGCAGAGACCCAGTACTTC. Its protein is CASSPLQGGAETQYF. The chain carries TRBV11-2 and TRBJ2-5; the match to TRBD1 covers 8 bases. Per germline, CDR1 SGHAT and CDR2 FQNNGV. V was clipped by 5 bases and J by 4 bases; unmatched bases: 9. This CDR3 comprises 15 residues. The full variable domain, rest sourced from reference TRBV11-2 and TRBJ2-5, is EAGVAQSPRYKIIEKRQSVAFWCNPISGHATLYWYQQILGQGPKLLIQFQNNGVVDDSQLPKDRFSAERLKGVDSTLKIQPAKLEDSAVYLCASSPLQGGAETQYFGPGTRLLVL.

This clonotype appeared a few times. The rearrangement uses TRBV11-3 and TRBJ2-1; no definite D call. Germline CDR1 is SGHNT and CDR2 is YENEEA. Trimming pared 6 bases from V and 4 bases from J, leaving 7 bases between. The CDR3 is 12 residues long. The CDR3 nucleotides read TGTGCCAGCAGGGACCGTTACAATGAGCAGTTCTTC. Translated: CASRDRYNEQFF.

In regard to this clonotype: One base away lies a much larger clone, so this may be a sequencing read error. This sequence joins TRBV11-3 and TRBJ2-4; no clear D gene. The CDR3 spans 13 residues. Germline assignment: CDR1 SGHNT and CDR2 YENEEA. V lost 5 bases and J 12 bases, leaving 17 bases between the germline ends. CDR3: CASSPTVRNDQYF. CDR3 nucleotides: TGTGCCAGCAGCCCAACTGTCAGGAATGATCAGTACTTC.

This clonotype was found a few times. The chain combines TRBV25-1 with TRBJ2-1, with a weak D call TRBD1 (5 bases). The CDR3 extends over 14 amino acids. In germline, CDR1 is MGHDK, CDR2 SYGVNS. V shed 3 bases and J shed 13 bases, with 19 bases lying between them. As DNA, the CDR3 is TGTGCCAGCAGTGATCCCAGGGTGCAAGAGACCCAGTTCTTC. Translation gives CASSDPRVQETQFF.